This T cell receptor beta chain appears in the sequencing data of a study of T-cell reconstitution after alpha-beta-depleted transplantation in children. Overall study findings and caveats: It was surviving recipient T cells and thymic progenitors that gave some patients high TCRbeta diversity at day 60. Reported findings indicate that, about two months after transplant, alpha-beta T cells came from several hundred expanded clones, which were derived from non-depleted graft cells.

The CDR3 has 14 residues. V lost 2 bases, J lost 5 bases, and 4 bases stayed unmatched. CDR1 SGDLS and CDR2 YYNGEE come from the germline V gene. Unique molecular identifiers were incorporated into the prepared TCRbeta library. One entry per CDR3 protein, called by TCRdb with MiXCR from the PCR reads. This table holds about 100,000 distinct CDR3 sequences, approximately 6.4% found once. This clonotype was counted many times. Its antigen is currently unknown. V and J are TRBV9 and TRBJ2-1; 7 nucleotides agree with TRBD1. The TCR was taken from a male patient under 10 years old who had a stem cell transplant for acute lymphoblastic leukemia, so the T cells may come from the graft donor. Sequenced material: PBMCs, mostly from graft donor cells, taken 360 days after TCRalphabeta/CD19-depleted stem cell transplant. CDR3 bases: TGTGCCAGCAGCGTGCCAGGGGGAAACAATGAGCAGTTCTTC. It codes for CASSVPGGNNEQFF.